This entry is about one T cell receptor (beta chain). It has no known antigen specificity. Nothing much larger sits one base from this clone, and base qualities are not available. These data are taken from a study of siplizumab effects on memory and regulatory T cells (dated by TCRdb to the late 2010s). Looking at the study overall: The study examined how the anti-CD2 antibody siplizumab affects alloreactive T-cell subsets in allogeneic mixed lymphocyte reactions built from human PBMCs. Study-level results and caveats: Because sequences at frequencies below about 10^-5 were poorly captured, only a minor fraction of alloreactive clones could be mapped back to unstimulated subsets. The suppressive function of proliferating Tregs from siplizumab cultures was not functionally confirmed. About 80-96% of proliferating CD4+ or CD8+ clones could not be given a naive or memory phenotype. The cumulative frequency of alloreactive sequences that could be traced back to unstimulated CD4+ memory T cells was significantly reduced by siplizumab. Greater diversity appeared to be present in unstimulated naive T cells than in memory T cells, and a substantial contribution to the alloresponse seemed to be made by naive cells. Of the alloreactive CD4+ clones that could be mapped, the Treg-derived share averaged around 70% with siplizumab compared with around 25% in control reactions.

Sorted unstimulated T cells and proliferating T cells recovered from mixed lymphocyte reactions underwent TCRbeta CDR3 sequencing. Fresh whole blood from fewer than 11 HLA-typed healthy donors was used as the source from which PBMCs were isolated. To map where alloreactive clones came from, unstimulated CD4+ non-regulatory T cells were FACS-sorted. The library was generated by the immunoSEQ multiplex PCR assay. The deep sequencing platform assayed roughly 10^5 TCR templates per sample. Genomic DNA extracted from sorted T cells was used for TCRbeta CDR3 sequencing. Concerning the study's data processing: The R programming language was used for clonal analysis of the TCRbeta CDR3 data. Alloreactive CD4+ and CD8+ clones were identified by comparing unstimulated samples to CFSE-low samples taken after the reaction. Regulatory or non-regulatory origin was assigned to alloreactive CD4+ clones by matching of sequences to sorted unstimulated Treg and non-Treg repertoires. TCRdb holds this immuneACCESS table with in-frame rearrangements only. Some clones are missing; in checked studies, unresolved V genes explain under half, and the rest has no known cause. V and J calls and clone size are those listed in that table; D and trimming were worked out from the DNA. Within this sample are over 80,000 clones, with around 94% of them counted one time only. The ten top clones hold about 1.2% of the sample.

The CDR3 covers 15 residues, taking in both the cysteine and the phenylalanine. Only CDR3 DNA remains: 45 bases, in frame from the first base. In the germline V gene (reference sequence), CDR1 corresponds to LNHDA and CDR2 to SQIVND. V drops 3 bases and J drops 4 bases, leaving 13 bases in between. Recombination connected TRBV19 to TRBJ1-5; D gene: possibly TRBD1, on 5 matching bases. The sequencing sample was made of non-Treg CD4+ T cells sorted from blood. The cell subset or site label here, explained by the study, means: FACS-sorted unstimulated CD4+ non-regulatory T cells. The sequence was collected from a human donor in good health. CDR3 loop: CASSIWDVGNQPQHF. The DNA sequence is TGTGCCAGTAGTATTTGGGACGTCGGGAATCAGCCCCAGCATTTT.